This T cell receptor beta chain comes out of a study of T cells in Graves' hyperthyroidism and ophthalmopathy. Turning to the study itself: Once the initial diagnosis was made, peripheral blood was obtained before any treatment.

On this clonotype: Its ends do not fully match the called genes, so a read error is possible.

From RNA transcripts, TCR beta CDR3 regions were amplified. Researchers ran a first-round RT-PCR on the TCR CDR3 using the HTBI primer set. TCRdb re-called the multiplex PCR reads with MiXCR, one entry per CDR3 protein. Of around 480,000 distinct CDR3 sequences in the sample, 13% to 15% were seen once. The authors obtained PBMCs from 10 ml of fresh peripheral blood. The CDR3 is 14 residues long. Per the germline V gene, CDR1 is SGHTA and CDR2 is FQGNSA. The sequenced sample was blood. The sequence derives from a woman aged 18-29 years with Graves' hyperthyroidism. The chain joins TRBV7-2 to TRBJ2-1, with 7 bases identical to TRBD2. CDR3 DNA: TGTGCCAGCAGCTGGCGGGAGAGCTACGATGAGCAGTTCTTC. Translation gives CASSWRESYDEQFF.